The 8 T cell receptor beta chains in this list originate from one sample, sequenced in a study of blood T cells in healthy people across ages. Sample-barcoded 5' priming and a J-beta primer mix drove a second PCR of 7 to 11 cycles. A single record per CDR3 protein comes from TCRdb applying MiXCR to the 5' RACE reads. The table lists more than 1 million distinct CDR3 sequences, roughly 45% of them singletons, with approximately 17% in the top ten. The sequenced sample consisted of blood. These receptors all come from a woman aged 60-70 years in good health.

The table lists this clonotype with a few counts. This chain links TRBV27 with TRBJ1-2; tentatively, D is TRBD1 (6 bases). The V end lost 3 bases, the J end lost 6 bases, and 26 bases lay between the germline ends. The CDR3 has 18 residues. Germline assignment: CDR1 MNHEY and CDR2 SMNVEV (reference sequence). Here the CDR3 reads CASSFRGARGSASHGYTF. The CDR3, as DNA: TGTGCCAGCAGTTTTAGGGGGGCTAGGGGTTCAGCTTCGCATGGCTACACCTTC.

J is TRBJ2-3 and V is TRBV30, with a tentative D call TRBD2 (5 bases). Trimming removed 4 bases at V and 8 bases at J, with 10 bases between. This CDR3 has 11 amino acids. Germline CDR1 reads GTSNPN; CDR2 reads SVGIG (reference sequence). The CDR3 nucleotides are TGTGCCTGGACCCACGGAGGTACGCAGTATTTT. Encoded protein: CAWTHGGTQYF.

The chain couples TRBV24-1 to TRBJ2-1; weak D call: TRBD1 (7 bases). Germline V gene sequence: CDR1 KGHDR, CDR2 SFDVKD. This CDR3 has 16 amino acids. Trimming removed 9 bases at V and 4 bases at J, with 21 bases between. The CDR3 spells CATARVEGARYNEQFF. CDR3 coding DNA: TGTGCCACCGCGAGAGTGGAGGGGGCGCGGTACAATGAGCAGTTCTTC.

The chain recombines TRBV5-1 with TRBJ1-2; D is possibly TRBD1 (6 bases). Trimming shortened V by 4 bases and J by 6 bases, and 22 bases separated the two germline ends. This CDR3 is built from 16 residues. CDR1 SGHRS and CDR2 YFSETQ come from the germline V gene. In nucleotides, the CDR3 is TGCGCCAGCAGCCCTATCCCGGACAGTTTAGATCATGGCTACACCTTC. Amino acid sequence: CASSPIPDSLDHGYTF.

Only a few counts were recorded for this clonotype. The CDR3 region has the DNA TGCGCCAGCCCCCTATCAATGGTAGCGGGGAGCAATGAGCAGTTCTTC. This sequence encodes CASPLSMVAGSNEQFF. The J gene is TRBJ2-1, the V gene TRBV5-1; 8 bases are shared with TRBD2. V lost 7 bases to trimming and J lost 6 bases; unmatched junction nucleotides: 15. Germline V gene sequence: CDR1 SGHRS, CDR2 YFSETQ. The CDR3 is made up of 16 amino acids.

This clonotype was counted ten times or more. The V call is TRBV5-5, the J call TRBJ2-7; 8 bases are a match to TRBD1. Germline-derived CDR1 and CDR2 are SGHKS and YYEKEE (reference sequence). V was pared by 1 base and J by 5 bases, with 5 bases of the junction left unmatched. The CDR3 totals 14 residues. The CDR3 loop is CASSLWDRSHEQYF. The CDR3 DNA sequence: TGTGCCAGCAGCTTGTGGGACAGGTCCCACGAGCAGTACTTC.

The CDR3 loop reads CASSVATSEDTQYF. The DNA of the CDR3 is TGTGCCAGCAGCGTAGCTACGAGTGAGGATACGCAGTATTTT. The chain combines TRBV9 with TRBJ2-3; no definite D call. Trimming took 0 bases from V and 6 from J, leaving 11 bases between them. Germline lookup yields CDR1 SGDLS and CDR2 YYNGEE. The CDR3 contains 14 residues.

This clonotype turned up a few times. The V and J genes are TRBV20-1 and TRBJ2-7; D might be TRBD2 (6 bases). CDR1 DFQATT and CDR2 SNEGSKA come from the germline V gene (reference sequence). Between the trimmed V and J ends, which lost 5 bases and 4 bases, there was a span of 12 bases. The CDR3 totals 12 residues. CDR3 DNA sequence: TGCAGTGCTCCAGGTGGGGGGTACGAGCAGTACTTC. Translating it yields CSAPGGGYEQYF.